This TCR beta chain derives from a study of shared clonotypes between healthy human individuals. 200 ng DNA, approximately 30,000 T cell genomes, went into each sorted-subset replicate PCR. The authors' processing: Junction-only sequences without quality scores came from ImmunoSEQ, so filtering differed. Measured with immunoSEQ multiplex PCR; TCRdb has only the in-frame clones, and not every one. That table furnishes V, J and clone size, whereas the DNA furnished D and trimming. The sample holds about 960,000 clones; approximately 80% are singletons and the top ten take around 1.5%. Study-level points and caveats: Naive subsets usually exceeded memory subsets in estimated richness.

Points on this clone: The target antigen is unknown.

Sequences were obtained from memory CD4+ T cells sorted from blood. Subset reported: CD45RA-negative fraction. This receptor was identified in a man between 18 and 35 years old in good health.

The CDR3 sequence is CASSPVTEKLFF. The CDR3, as DNA: TGTGCCAGCTCTCCTGTGACTGAAAAACTGTTTTTT. The rearrangement uses TRBV18 and TRBJ1-4; D not certain. V was pared by 6 bases and J by 7 bases, with 9 bases between. The CDR3 spans 12 residues. Germline V gene sequence: CDR1 KGHSH, CDR2 LQKENI.